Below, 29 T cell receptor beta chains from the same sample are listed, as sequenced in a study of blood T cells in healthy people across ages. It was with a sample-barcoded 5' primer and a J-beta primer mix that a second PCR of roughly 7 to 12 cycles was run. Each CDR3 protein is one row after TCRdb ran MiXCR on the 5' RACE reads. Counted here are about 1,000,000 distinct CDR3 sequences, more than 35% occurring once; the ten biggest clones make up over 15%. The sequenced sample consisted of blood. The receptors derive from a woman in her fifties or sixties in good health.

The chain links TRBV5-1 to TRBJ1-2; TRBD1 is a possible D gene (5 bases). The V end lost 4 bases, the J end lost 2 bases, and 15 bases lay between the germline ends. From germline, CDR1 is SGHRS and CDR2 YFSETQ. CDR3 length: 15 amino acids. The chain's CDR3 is CASSEPLGQNYGYTF. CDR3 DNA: TGCGCCAGCAGCGAACCCTTAGGACAAAACTATGGCTACACCTTC. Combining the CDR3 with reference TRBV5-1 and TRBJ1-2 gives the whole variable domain KAGVTQTPRYLIKTRGQQVTLSCSPISGHRSVSWYQQTPGQGLQFLFEYFSETQRNKGNFPGRFSGRQFSNSRSEMNVSTLELGDSALYLCASSEPLGQNYGYTFGSGTRLTVV.

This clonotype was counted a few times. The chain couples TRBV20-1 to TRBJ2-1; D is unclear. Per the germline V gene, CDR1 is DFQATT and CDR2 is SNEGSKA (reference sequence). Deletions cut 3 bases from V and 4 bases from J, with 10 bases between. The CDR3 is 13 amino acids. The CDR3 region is CSASWPQYNEQFF. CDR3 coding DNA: TGCAGTGCTAGTTGGCCCCAATACAATGAGCAGTTCTTC.

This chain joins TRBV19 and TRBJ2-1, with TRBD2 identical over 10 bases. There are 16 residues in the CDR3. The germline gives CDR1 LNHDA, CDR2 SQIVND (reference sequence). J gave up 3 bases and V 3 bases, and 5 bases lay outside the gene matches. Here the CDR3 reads CASSIKGLAVYNEQFF. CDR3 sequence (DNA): TGTGCCAGTAGTATTAAAGGACTAGCGGTCTACAATGAGCAGTTCTTC. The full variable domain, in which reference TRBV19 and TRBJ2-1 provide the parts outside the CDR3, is DGGITQSPKYLFRKEGQNVTLSCEQNLNHDAMYWYRQDPGQGLRLIYYSQIVNDFQKGDIAEGYSVSREKKESFPLTVTSAQKNPTAFYLCASSIKGLAVYNEQFFGPGTRLTVL.

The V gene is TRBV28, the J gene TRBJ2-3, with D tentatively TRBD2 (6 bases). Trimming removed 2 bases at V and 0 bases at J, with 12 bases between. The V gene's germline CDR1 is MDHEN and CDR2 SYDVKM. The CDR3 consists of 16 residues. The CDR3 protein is CASSLGAGPSTDTQYF. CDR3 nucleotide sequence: TGTGCCAGCAGTTTAGGGGCGGGACCTAGCACAGATACGCAGTATTTT.

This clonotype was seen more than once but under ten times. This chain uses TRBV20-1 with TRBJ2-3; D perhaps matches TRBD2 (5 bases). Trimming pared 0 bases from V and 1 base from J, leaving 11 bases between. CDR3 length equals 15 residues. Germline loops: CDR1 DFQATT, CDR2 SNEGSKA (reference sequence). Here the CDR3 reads CSARDRVSGTDTQYF. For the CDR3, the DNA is TGCAGTGCTAGAGATCGGGTTAGCGGCACAGATACGCAGTATTTT.

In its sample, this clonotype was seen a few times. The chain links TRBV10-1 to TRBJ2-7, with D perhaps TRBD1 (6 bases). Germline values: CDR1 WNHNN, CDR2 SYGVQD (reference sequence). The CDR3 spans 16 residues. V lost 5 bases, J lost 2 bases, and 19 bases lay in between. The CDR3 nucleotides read TGCGCCAGCAGTCCACTCACAGGGTTCGGGACCTACGAGCAGTACTTC. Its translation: CASSPLTGFGTYEQYF.

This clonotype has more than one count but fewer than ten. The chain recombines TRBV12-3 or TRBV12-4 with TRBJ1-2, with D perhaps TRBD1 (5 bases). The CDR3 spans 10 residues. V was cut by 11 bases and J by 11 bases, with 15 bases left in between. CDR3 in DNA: TGTGCCGCTCGGGGACGTGGGTACACCTTC. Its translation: CAARGRGYTF.

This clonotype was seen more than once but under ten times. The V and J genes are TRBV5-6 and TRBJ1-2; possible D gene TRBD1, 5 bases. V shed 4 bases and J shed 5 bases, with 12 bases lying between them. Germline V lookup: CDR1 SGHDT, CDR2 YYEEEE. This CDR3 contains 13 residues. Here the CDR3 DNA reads TGTGCCAGCAGCCCCGCCGAGGGGTATGGCTACACCTTC. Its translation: CASSPAEGYGYTF.

This CDR3 reads CASSALLAGTETQYF. The CDR3, as DNA: TGTGCCAGCAGTGCGTTACTAGCGGGAACGGAGACCCAGTACTTC. V is TRBV27 and J is TRBJ2-5; 10 bases fit TRBD2. The CDR3 contains 15 residues. Trimming at V came to 5 bases and at J to 5 bases, leaving 8 bases not matched to a gene. Germline loops: CDR1 MNHEY, CDR2 SMNVEV (reference sequence).

The CDR3 sequence is CASSLFGGGLQETQYF. The DNA for the CDR3 is TGCGCCAGCAGCTTGTTCGGTGGGGGGCTACAAGAGACCCAGTACTTC. The rearrangement joins TRBV5-1 to TRBJ2-5; D is tentatively TRBD1 or TRBD2 (6 bases each). CDR3 length: 16 amino acids. From germline, CDR1 is SGHRS and CDR2 YFSETQ. Trimming removed 1 base at V and 2 bases at J, with 15 bases between.

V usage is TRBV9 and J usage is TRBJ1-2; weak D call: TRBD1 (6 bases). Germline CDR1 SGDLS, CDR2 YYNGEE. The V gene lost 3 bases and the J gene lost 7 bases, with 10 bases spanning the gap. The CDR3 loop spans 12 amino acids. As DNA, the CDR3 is TGTGCCAGCAGCGGGGGGACATCTGGCTACACCTTC. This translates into CASSGGTSGYTF.

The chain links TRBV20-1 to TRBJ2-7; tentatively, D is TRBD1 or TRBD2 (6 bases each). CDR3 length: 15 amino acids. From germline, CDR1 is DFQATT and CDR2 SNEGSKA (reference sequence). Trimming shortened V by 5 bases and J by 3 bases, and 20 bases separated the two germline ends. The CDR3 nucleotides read TGCAGTGCTGGAGGGGGGATCGGACAGAACTACGAGCAGTACTTC. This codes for CSAGGGIGQNYEQYF.

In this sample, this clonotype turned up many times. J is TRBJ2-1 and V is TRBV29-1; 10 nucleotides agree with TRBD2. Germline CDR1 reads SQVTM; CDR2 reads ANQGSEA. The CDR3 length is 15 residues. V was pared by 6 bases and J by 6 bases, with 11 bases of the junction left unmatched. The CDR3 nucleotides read TGCAGCGTCTCCAAAATAGCGGGAGGAGTCAATGAGCAGTTCTTC. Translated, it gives CSVSKIAGGVNEQFF.

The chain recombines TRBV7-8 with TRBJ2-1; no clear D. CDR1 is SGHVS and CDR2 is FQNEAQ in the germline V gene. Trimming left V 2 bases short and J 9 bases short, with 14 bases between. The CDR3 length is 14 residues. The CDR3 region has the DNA TGTGCCAGCAGCTTATTTAGTAGAGACCCTGAGCAGTTCTTC. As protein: CASSLFSRDPEQFF.

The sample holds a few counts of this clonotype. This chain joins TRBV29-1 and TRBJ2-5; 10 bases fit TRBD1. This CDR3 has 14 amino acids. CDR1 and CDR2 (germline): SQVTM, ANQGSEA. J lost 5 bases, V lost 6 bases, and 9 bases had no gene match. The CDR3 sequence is CSVAGDRGPETQYF. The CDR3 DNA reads TGCAGCGTGGCCGGGGACAGGGGTCCGGAGACCCAGTACTTC.

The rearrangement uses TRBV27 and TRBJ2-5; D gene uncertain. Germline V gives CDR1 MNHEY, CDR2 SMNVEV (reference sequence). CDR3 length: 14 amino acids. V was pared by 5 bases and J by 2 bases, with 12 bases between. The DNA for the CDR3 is TGTGCCAGCAGTGCACGGTCATGGCAAGAGACCCAGTACTTC. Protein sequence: CASSARSWQETQYF.

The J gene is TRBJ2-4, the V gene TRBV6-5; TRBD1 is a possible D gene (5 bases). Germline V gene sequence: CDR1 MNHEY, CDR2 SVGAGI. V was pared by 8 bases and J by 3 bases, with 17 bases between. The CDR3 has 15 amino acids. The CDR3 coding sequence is TGTGCCAGCCTTGAAAGGGGCCGGCTCAAAAACATTCAGTACTTC. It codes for CASLERGRLKNIQYF.

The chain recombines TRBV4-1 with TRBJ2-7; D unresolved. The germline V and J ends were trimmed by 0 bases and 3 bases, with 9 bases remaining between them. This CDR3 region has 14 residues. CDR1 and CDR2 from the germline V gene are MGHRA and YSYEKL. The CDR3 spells CASSQEGRNYEQYF. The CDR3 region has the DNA TGCGCCAGCAGCCAAGAAGGTAGGAACTACGAGCAGTACTTC.

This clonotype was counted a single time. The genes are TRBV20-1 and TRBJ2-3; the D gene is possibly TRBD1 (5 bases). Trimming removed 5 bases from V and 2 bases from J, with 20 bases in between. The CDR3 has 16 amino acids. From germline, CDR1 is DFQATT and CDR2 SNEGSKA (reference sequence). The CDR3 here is CSAPLGATQYTDTQYF. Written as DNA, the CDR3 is TGCAGTGCTCCCCTTGGGGCGACACAATACACAGATACGCAGTATTTT.

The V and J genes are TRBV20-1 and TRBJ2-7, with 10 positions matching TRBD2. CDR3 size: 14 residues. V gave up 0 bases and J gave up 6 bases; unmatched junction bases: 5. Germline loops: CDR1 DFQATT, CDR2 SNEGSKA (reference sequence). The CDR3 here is CSARDLLAGVEQYF. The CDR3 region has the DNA TGCAGTGCTAGAGATCTTCTAGCGGGAGTCGAGCAGTACTTC.

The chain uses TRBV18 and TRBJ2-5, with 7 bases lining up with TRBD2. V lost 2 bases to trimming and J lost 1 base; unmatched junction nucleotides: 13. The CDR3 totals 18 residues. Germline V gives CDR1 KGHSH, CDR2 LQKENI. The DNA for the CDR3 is TGTGCCAGCTCACCAATCCGGGCTAGCGGTAGCCTCCAAGAGACCCAGTACTTC. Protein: CASSPIRASGSLQETQYF.

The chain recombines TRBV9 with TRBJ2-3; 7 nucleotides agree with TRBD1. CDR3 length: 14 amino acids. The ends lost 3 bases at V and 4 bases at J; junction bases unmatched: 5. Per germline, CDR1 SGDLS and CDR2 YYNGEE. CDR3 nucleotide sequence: TGTGCCAGCAGCGCAGACAGGGCCGCAGATACGCAGTATTTT. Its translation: CASSADRAADTQYF.

The CDR3 DNA follows: TGCAGCGTTGTGGACTCCCGACGGCAAGAGACCCAGTACTTC. Protein product: CSVVDSRRQETQYF. V and J are TRBV29-1 and TRBJ2-5, with TRBD2 as a possible D gene (5 bases). The germline V gene encodes CDR1 SQVTM and CDR2 ANQGSEA. This CDR3 comprises 14 residues. V was shortened by 4 bases and J by 2 bases, with 14 bases between the two germline ends.

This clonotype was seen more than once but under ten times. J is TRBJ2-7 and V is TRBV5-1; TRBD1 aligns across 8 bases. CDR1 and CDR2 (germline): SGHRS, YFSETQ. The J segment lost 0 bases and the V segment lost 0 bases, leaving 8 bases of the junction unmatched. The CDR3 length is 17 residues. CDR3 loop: CASSLARQGILSYEQYF. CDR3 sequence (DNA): TGCGCCAGCAGCTTGGCCCGACAGGGGATCCTCTCCTACGAGCAGTACTTC.

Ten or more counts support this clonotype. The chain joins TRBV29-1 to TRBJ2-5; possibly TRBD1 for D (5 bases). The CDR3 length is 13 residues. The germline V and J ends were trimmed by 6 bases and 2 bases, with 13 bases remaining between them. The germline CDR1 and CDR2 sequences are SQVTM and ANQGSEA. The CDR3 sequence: CSVQLTVQETQYF. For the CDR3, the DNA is TGCAGCGTCCAACTGACAGTACAAGAGACCCAGTACTTC. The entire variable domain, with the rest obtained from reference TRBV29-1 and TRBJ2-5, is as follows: SAVISQKPSRDICQRGTSLTIQCQVDSQVTMMFWYRQQPGQSLTLIATANQGSEATYESGFVIDKFPISRPNLTFSTLTVSNMSPEDSSIYLCSVQLTVQETQYFGPGTRLLVL.

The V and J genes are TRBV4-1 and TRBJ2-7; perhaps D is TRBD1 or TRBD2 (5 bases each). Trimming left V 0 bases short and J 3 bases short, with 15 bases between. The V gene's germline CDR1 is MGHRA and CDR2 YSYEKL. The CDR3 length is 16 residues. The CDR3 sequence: CASSQDLGSRDYEQYF. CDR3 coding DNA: TGCGCCAGCAGCCAAGATCTGGGGAGCAGGGACTACGAGCAGTACTTC.

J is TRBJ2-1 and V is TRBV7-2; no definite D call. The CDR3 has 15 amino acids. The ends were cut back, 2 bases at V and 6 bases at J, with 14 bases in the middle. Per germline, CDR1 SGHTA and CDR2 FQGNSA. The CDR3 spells CASSLWGSPRNEQFF. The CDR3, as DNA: TGTGCCAGCAGCTTATGGGGTTCTCCTCGCAATGAGCAGTTCTTC.

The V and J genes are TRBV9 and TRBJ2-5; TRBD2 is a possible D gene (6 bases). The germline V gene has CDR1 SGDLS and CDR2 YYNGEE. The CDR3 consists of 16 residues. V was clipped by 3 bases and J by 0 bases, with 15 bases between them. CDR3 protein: CASSATTGGNQETQYF. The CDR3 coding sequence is TGTGCCAGCAGCGCCACGACTGGCGGGAACCAAGAGACCCAGTACTTC.

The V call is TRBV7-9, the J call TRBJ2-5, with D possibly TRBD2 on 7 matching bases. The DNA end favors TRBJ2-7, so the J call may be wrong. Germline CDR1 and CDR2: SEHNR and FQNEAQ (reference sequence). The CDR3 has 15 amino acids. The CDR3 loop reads CASSLSGGLTYEQYF. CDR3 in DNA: TGTGCCAGCAGCTTATCCGGGGGGCTTACCTACGAGCAGTACTTC.